This T cell receptor beta chain was sequenced for a study of shared clonotypes between healthy human individuals. Overall study findings and caveats: Clonotype sharing among the donors was expected to vary with sequencing depth. Despite large depth, sorted-subset datasets appeared incompletely sequenced.

As handled by the study authors: ImmunoSEQ only sent back junction sequences with no quality scores, so filtering was done differently. TCRdb keeps only in-frame clones here, not all; method: immunoSEQ multiplex PCR. Clonal size and the V and J genes are those of that table, whereas D and trimming came from the DNA. Of 850,000 to 1,200,000 clones in the sample, around 74% were seen once. Germline CDR1 reads MNHNS; CDR2 reads SASEGT. The CDR3 is made up of 13 amino acids. V lost 8 bases and J lost 4, with 14 bases in between. Concerning this clone itself: No antigen is known for it.

Donors were healthy HIV-negative adults without recently reported acute infections or vaccinations. Sequencing input: memory CD4+ T cells sorted from blood. Subset specified: CD45RA-negative fraction. The source is a man between 18 and 29 years old in good health. The genes are TRBV6-1 and TRBJ1-2, with D perhaps matching TRBD1 (6 bases). The CDR3 reads CASGQGRSYGYTF. As DNA, the CDR3 is TGTGCCAGCGGGCAGGGGCGCAGCTATGGCTACACCTTC.